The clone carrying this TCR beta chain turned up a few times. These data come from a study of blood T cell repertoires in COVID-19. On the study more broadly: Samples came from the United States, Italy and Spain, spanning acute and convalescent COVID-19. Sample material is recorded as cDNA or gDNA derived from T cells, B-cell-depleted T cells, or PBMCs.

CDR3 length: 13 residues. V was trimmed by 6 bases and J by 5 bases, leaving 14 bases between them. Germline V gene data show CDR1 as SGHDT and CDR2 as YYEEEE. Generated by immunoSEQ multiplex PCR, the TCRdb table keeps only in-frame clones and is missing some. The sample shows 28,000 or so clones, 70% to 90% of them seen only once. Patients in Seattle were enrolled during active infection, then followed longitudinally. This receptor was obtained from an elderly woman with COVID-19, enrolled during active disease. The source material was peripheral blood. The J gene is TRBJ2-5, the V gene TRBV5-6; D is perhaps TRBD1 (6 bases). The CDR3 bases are TGTGCCAGCAACCCGGGACATGGGGAGACCCAGTACTTC. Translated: CASNPGHGETQYF. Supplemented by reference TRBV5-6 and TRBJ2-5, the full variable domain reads DAGVTQSPTHLIKTRGQQVTLRCSPKSGHDTVSWYQQALGQGPQFIFQYYEEEERQRGNFPDRFSGHQFPNYSSELNVNALLLGDSALYLCASNPGHGETQYFGPGTRLLVL.